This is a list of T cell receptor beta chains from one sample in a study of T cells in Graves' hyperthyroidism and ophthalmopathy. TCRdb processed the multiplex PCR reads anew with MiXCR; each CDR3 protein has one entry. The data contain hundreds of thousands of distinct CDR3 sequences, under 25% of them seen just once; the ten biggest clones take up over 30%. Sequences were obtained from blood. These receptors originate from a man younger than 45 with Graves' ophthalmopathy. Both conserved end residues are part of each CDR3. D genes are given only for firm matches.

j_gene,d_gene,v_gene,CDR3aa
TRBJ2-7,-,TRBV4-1,CASSQVSGSGHEQYF
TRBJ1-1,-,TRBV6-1,CASRAGHLYTEAFF
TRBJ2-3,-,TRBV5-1,CASSHTSGRVVSGSTDTQYF
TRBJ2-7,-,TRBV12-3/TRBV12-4,CASSLWAGSYEQYF
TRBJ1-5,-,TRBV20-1,CSARIGAGAQPQHF
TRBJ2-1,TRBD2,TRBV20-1,CSARGLASSYNEQFF
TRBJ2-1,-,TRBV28,CASSASRREQFF
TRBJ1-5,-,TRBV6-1,CASKEHVSNQPQHF
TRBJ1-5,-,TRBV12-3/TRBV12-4,CASSQTLNQPQHF
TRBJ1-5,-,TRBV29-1,CSVVTSSNQPQHF
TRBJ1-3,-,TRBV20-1,CSAGSSGNTIYF
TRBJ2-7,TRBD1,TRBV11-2,CASSLALGTDYEQYF
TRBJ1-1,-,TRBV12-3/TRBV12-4,CASSFLHGNTEAFF
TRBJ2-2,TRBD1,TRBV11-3,CASSLDLTGANTGELFF
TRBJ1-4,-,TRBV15,CATEGPTNEKLFF
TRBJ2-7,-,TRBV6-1,CASRLRIHSYEQYF
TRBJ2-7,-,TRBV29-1,CSVDAGPYEQYF
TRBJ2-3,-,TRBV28,CASAGRRAYAATDTQYF
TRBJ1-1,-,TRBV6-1,CASSRTPGMNTEAFF
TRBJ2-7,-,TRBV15,CATSSPRGGYEQYF
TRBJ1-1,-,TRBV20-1,CSAPRWGARNNTEAFF
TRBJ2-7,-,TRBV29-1,CSVGPLLADSYEQYF
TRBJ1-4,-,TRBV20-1,CSAREQRNEKLFF
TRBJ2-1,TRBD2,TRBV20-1,CSALTSSGSSSYNEQFF
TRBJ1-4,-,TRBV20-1,CSATPAGPGNEKLFF
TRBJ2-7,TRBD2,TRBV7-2,CASSQTSGRYQGYEQYF
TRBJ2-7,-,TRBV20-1,CSAGGGRATYEQYF
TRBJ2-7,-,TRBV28,CASQTSLTGLDYEQYF
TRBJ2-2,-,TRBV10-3,CAIGQSGYTGELFF
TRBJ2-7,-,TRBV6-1,CASSPYLSNEQYF
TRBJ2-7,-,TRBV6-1,CASSARDWSYEQYF
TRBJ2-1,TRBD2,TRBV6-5,CASSYLTSNNEQFF
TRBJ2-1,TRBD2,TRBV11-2,CASSPPGAGGTYNEQFF
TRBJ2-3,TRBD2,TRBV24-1,CATSDLRDFGSSGTSGTDTQYF
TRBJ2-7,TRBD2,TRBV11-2,CASSLDRDYHYEQYF